These 18 T cell receptor beta chains came from one sample sequenced in a study of shared clonotypes between healthy human individuals. Sequencing used immunoSEQ multiplex PCR; TCRdb keeps in-frame clones, though not all of them. Of 2 million to 2.5 million clones detected, 85% to 95% appear once; the ten largest clones hold 0.1% to 0.15%. The sample was naive CD4+ T cells sorted from blood. Noted subset: CD45RA+ positively selected. Receptors originate from a man aged 18 to 29 in good health.

With respect to this clone: The sample carries other DNA sequences with the same CDR3. The rearrangement uses TRBV9 and TRBJ2-3; D is perhaps TRBD2 (6 bases). Between the trimmed V and J ends, which lost 0 bases and 5 bases, there was a span of 10 bases. Germline V lookup: CDR1 SGDLS, CDR2 YYNGEE. The CDR3 loop spans 14 amino acids. In DNA form, the CDR3 reads TGTGCCAGCAGCGTAGCGGGAGTTGGAGATACGCAGTATTTT. Its translation is CASSVAGVGDTQYF.

The gene calls are TRBV29-1 and TRBJ2-7; D possibly corresponds to TRBD1 (6 bases). V was shortened by 7 bases and J by 1 base, with 11 bases between the two germline ends. Germline V gene sequence: CDR1 SQVTM, CDR2 ANQGSEA. This CDR3 is built from 12 residues. The CDR3 is CSAMRGSYEQYF. The CDR3 DNA is TGCAGCGCTATGAGGGGGTCCTACGAGCAGTACTTC.

The sample holds one count of this clone. V is TRBV5-6 and J is TRBJ1-6, with no clear D. Germline CDR1 SGHDT, CDR2 YYEEEE. V lost 0 bases, J lost 8 bases, and 6 bases lay in between. The length of the CDR3 is 13 residues. CDR3 loop: CASSLDRYSPLHF. The CDR3 bases are TGTGCCAGCAGCTTGGACAGATATTCACCCCTCCACTTT.

In regard to this clone: The sample contains more than one DNA sequence encoding this CDR3. The rearrangement uses TRBV5-1 and TRBJ2-7; D is perhaps TRBD1 or TRBD2 (5 bases each). Trimming removed 0 bases at V and 4 bases at J, with 11 bases between. Germline CDR1 SGHRS, CDR2 YFSETQ. This CDR3 has 14 amino acids. CDR3 in amino acids: CASSLGAGGYEQYF. The CDR3 DNA reads as TGCGCCAGCAGCTTGGGAGCTGGGGGATACGAGCAGTACTTC.

Remarks on this clone: The sample holds other DNA sequences that translate to the same CDR3. This chain links TRBV10-3 with TRBJ1-5; tentatively, D is TRBD1 (5 bases). Trimming stripped 6 bases from V and 3 bases from J, with 9 bases between. The CDR3 spans 13 residues. Germline CDR1 reads ENHRY; CDR2 reads SYGVKD. The CDR3 DNA is TGTGCCATCAGGACAGACCCCAATCAGCCCCAGCATTTT. Residues: CAIRTDPNQPQHF.

The chain employs TRBV6-6 and TRBJ2-7, with TRBD1 identical over 7 bases. CDR1 is MNHNY and CDR2 is SVGAGI in the germline V gene (reference sequence). The CDR3 loop spans 14 amino acids. The junction had 6 bases not matched to a gene; V was cut back by 5 bases and J by 2 bases. The CDR3 loop is CASSDRQGPYEQYF. CDR3 DNA: TGTGCCAGCAGTGATCGACAGGGACCCTACGAGCAGTACTTC.

This chain joins TRBV7-9 and TRBJ1-1, with a possible D match to TRBD1 (5 bases). The CDR3 is made up of 14 amino acids. CDR1 is SEHNR and CDR2 is FQNEAQ in the germline V gene (reference sequence). Deletions cut 2 bases from V and 4 bases from J, with 11 bases between. For the CDR3, the DNA is TGTGCCAGCAGCTTAACTGGGACCGCCACTGAAGCTTTCTTT. It translates to CASSLTGTATEAFF. The full variable domain, its missing parts supplied by reference TRBV7-9 and TRBJ1-1, is DTGVSQNPRHKITKRGQNVTFRCDPISEHNRLYWYRQTLGQGPEFLTYFQNEAQLEKSRLLSDRFSAERPKGSFSTLEIQRTEQGDSAMYLCASSLTGTATEAFFGQGTRLTVV.

The rearrangement joins TRBV27 to TRBJ1-3; D is unclear. The CDR3 sequence is 15 residues long. Germline loops: CDR1 MNHEY, CDR2 SMNVEV (reference sequence). The germline V and J ends were trimmed by 4 bases and 0 bases, with 10 bases remaining between them. This chain's CDR3 is CASSSIPYSGNTIYF. Written as DNA, the CDR3 is TGTGCCAGCAGTTCCATACCTTACTCTGGAAACACCATATATTTT.

The genes are TRBV7-3 and TRBJ1-1; D is unresolved. V was trimmed by 4 bases and J by 4 bases, leaving 10 bases between them. The CDR3 totals 13 residues. CDR1 and CDR2 (germline): SGHTA, FQGTGA. The CDR3 DNA follows: TGTGCCAGCAGCTCTTATATGGGCACTGAAGCTTTCTTT. Translation: CASSSYMGTEAFF. The full variable domain, in which reference TRBV7-3 and TRBJ1-1 provide the parts outside the CDR3, is GAGVSQTPSNKVTEKGKYVELRCDPISGHTALYWYRQSLGQGPEFLIYFQGTGAADDSGLPNDRFFAVRPEGSVSTLKIQRTERGDSAVYLCASSSYMGTEAFFGQGTRLTVV.

V gene TRBV21-1 combines with J gene TRBJ1-2; the table's TRBD1 call for D was not verified on the DNA. TRBV21-1 is classified as a pseudogene. The CDR3 extends over 14 amino acids. CDR3 in DNA: TGTGCCAGCAGTAGACAGGGGGTCGACTATGGCTACACCTTC. It yields the protein CASSRQGVDYGYTF.

CDR3 region: CASSTGQPPGAFF. In DNA, the CDR3 is TGTGCCAGCAGCACGGGACAGCCCCCGGGGGCTTTCTTT. This chain uses TRBV28 with TRBJ1-1, with 7 positions matching TRBD1. This CDR3 has 13 amino acids. The ends lost 6 bases at V and 11 bases at J; junction bases unmatched: 12. Germline loops: CDR1 MDHEN, CDR2 SYDVKM.

Concerning this clone: The same CDR3 can be traced to other DNA sequences in this sample. The chain recombines TRBV6-5 with TRBJ1-2, with TRBD1 as a possible D gene (5 bases). With 5 bases removed from V and 5 bases from J, the gap between germline ends came to 9 bases. Germline CDR1 is MNHEY and CDR2 is SVGAGI. The CDR3 contains 12 residues. The DNA of the CDR3 is TGTGCCAGCAGTCGGGACCTGTATGGCTACACCTTC. It translates to CASSRDLYGYTF.

The rearrangement links TRBV19 to TRBJ2-2, with D perhaps being TRBD1 or TRBD2 (5 bases each). The CDR3 has 14 amino acids. Germline assignment: CDR1 LNHDA and CDR2 SQIVND (reference sequence). V lost 5 bases to trimming and J lost 6 bases, with 13 bases between them. The CDR3 here is CASSPDGTAGELFF. In DNA, the CDR3 is TGTGCCAGTAGTCCGGATGGGACGGCCGGGGAGCTGTTTTTT.

The chain links TRBV29-1 to TRBJ2-7; 8 positions agree with TRBD1. There are 14 residues in the CDR3. Germline assignment: CDR1 SQVTM and CDR2 ANQGSEA. V shed 0 bases and J 7 bases; nucleotides not matched to a gene: 8. The CDR3 sequence is CSVEDRTGSREQYF. CDR3 DNA: TGCAGCGTTGAAGACAGGACAGGGTCACGGGAGCAGTACTTC.

The chain couples TRBV10-1 to TRBJ2-7; TRBD1 might be the D (6 bases). Germline V lookup: CDR1 WNHNN, CDR2 SYGVQD (reference sequence). The CDR3 totals 12 residues. Trimming took off 4 bases at V and 6 bases at J, with 10 bases between the two ends. The CDR3 nucleotides read TGCGCCAGCAGTGTGCTAGGGGGCGAGCAGTACTTC. Encoded protein: CASSVLGGEQYF.

V usage is TRBV29-1 and J usage is TRBJ2-7; 7 nucleotides agree with TRBD1. With V trimmed by 2 bases and J by 7 bases, 8 bases remained unmatched. CDR3 length equals 13 residues. Germline V gives CDR1 SQVTM, CDR2 ANQGSEA. The CDR3 DNA reads as TGCAGCGTTGAAACCGACAGGGTGAGGGAGCAGTACTTC. Translating it yields CSVETDRVREQYF.

A word on this clone: Other DNA sequences in the same sample also yield this CDR3. V and J are TRBV29-1 and TRBJ2-7; D perhaps matches TRBD1 (6 bases). The CDR3 contains 12 residues. V lost 5 bases, J lost 1 base, and 9 bases lay in between. Germline V gene lookup returns CDR1 SQVTM and CDR2 ANQGSEA. The CDR3 DNA follows: TGCAGCGTTACGGACAGTTCCTACGAGCAGTACTTC. Translated, it gives CSVTDSSYEQYF.

The rearrangement uses TRBV6-1 and TRBJ2-7, with 12 bases identical to TRBD1. CDR3 length: 16 residues. Germline V gives CDR1 MNHNS, CDR2 SASEGT. Trimming cost V 4 bases and J 6 bases; bases outside gene matches: 10. In DNA, the CDR3 is TGTGCCAGCAGTGCAACCGTCGGGACAGGGGGCTCCGAGCAGTACTTC. It is translated as CASSATVGTGGSEQYF.